One sample yielded the 15 T cell receptor beta chains listed below, sequenced in a study of T cells in Graves' hyperthyroidism and ophthalmopathy. TCR beta CDR3 sequences were amplified from RNA transcripts. First-round RT-PCR with HTBI primers amplified the TCR CDR3 region. TCRdb re-called the multiplex PCR reads with MiXCR, one entry per CDR3 protein. Among approximately 600,000 distinct CDR3 sequences listed, less than 25% were seen once. The sequenced sample consisted of blood. These receptor sequences come from a man aged 25 to 40 with Graves' ophthalmopathy.

This clonotype was seen a handful of times. This chain connects TRBV7-9 to TRBJ1-4; D perhaps matches TRBD1 (5 bases). The ends were cut back, 2 bases at V and 8 bases at J, with 24 bases in the middle. The germline gives CDR1 SEHNR, CDR2 FQNEAQ (reference sequence). CDR3 size: 18 residues. The CDR3 protein is CASSLLGPQGGTREKLFF. CDR3 nucleotide sequence: TGTGCCAGCAGCTTACTAGGCCCCCAGGGAGGGACCAGGGAAAAACTGTTTTTT.

This clonotype was seen a handful of times. This chain uses TRBV20-1 with TRBJ2-1; possible D gene TRBD2, 6 bases. The ends were cut back, 1 base at V and 0 bases at J, with 10 bases in the middle. This CDR3 spans 15 amino acids. CDR1 is DFQATT, CDR2 SNEGSKA, per germline (reference sequence). DNA of the CDR3: TGCAGTGCTAGAGTCCGGGACTTCTCCTACAATGAGCAGTTCTTC. Translating it yields CSARVRDFSYNEQFF.

The chain carries TRBV5-1 and TRBJ2-1, with 10 bases that match TRBD2. The CDR3 totals 14 residues. The J segment lost 10 bases and the V segment lost 4 bases, leaving 8 bases of the junction unmatched. Germline loops: CDR1 SGHRS, CDR2 YFSETQ. The CDR3 coding sequence is TGCGCCAGCAGCCGAGCGGGAGGGCCGGCCGAGCAGTTCTTC. Translated, it gives CASSRAGGPAEQFF.

This clonotype was picked up a small number of times. This sequence joins TRBV28 and TRBJ2-5; 10 nucleotides match TRBD2. Unmatched junction bases numbered 10, after V lost 4 bases and J lost 5 bases. Looked up from germline, CDR1 is MDHEN and CDR2 is SYDVKM. The CDR3 extends over 16 amino acids. The CDR3 is CASSSRLAGNGETQYF. The CDR3 region has the DNA TGTGCCAGCAGTTCTCGACTAGCGGGTAACGGGGAGACCCAGTACTTC.

This clonotype was seen many times. This chain joins TRBV20-1 and TRBJ2-1; 7 nucleotides match TRBD2. Germline V gives CDR1 DFQATT, CDR2 SNEGSKA (reference sequence). The junction had 10 bases not matched to a gene; V was cut back by 4 bases and J by 7 bases. The CDR3 extends over 14 amino acids. This CDR3 reads CSAIGREIGNEQFF. CDR3 sequence (DNA): TGCAGTGCTATCGGGCGGGAGATAGGAAATGAGCAGTTCTTC.

This clonotype was detected only a few times. This chain joins TRBV7-6 and TRBJ1-1; D remains unclear. Germline V gene lookup returns CDR1 SGHVS and CDR2 FNYEAQ. Trimming pared 4 bases from V and 6 bases from J, leaving 12 bases between. This CDR3 contains 13 residues. CDR3 region: CASSSSGGAEAFF. CDR3 nucleotide sequence: TGTGCCAGCAGCTCCTCGGGCGGTGCTGAAGCTTTCTTT.

This clonotype was detected only a few times. The chain has TRBV28 and TRBJ2-5; the match to TRBD2 covers 7 bases. Germline CDR1 and CDR2: MDHEN and SYDVKM. The CDR3 totals 16 residues. J gave up 5 bases and V 1 base, and 10 bases lay outside the gene matches. The chain's CDR3 is CASSLSGGGPGETQYF. CDR3 nucleotide sequence: TGTGCCAGCAGTTTATCTGGGGGAGGGCCGGGTGAGACCCAGTACTTC.

This clonotype was seen only a few times. The chain combines TRBV7-9 with TRBJ2-5; D is perhaps TRBD1 or TRBD2 (5 bases each). The CDR3 loop spans 14 amino acids. V lost 5 bases, J lost 3 bases, and 13 bases lay in between. CDR1 is SEHNR and CDR2 is FQNEAQ in the germline V gene (reference sequence). The CDR3 loop is CASSPRGRKETQYF. DNA for the CDR3: TGTGCCAGCAGCCCCCGGGGCAGGAAAGAGACCCAGTACTTC.

This clonotype was picked up many times. Mismatch with germline at one junction end may stem from a read error. The V and J genes are TRBV12-3 or TRBV12-4 and TRBJ2-1; TRBD2 matches 8 bases. The CDR3 length is 14 residues. CDR3 sequence: CASSLAGSAHEQFF. The CDR3 DNA reads as TGTGCCAGCAGTCTAGCGGGTAGCGCCCATGAGCAGTTCTTC.

This clonotype was counted between two and nine times. CDR3 protein: CASSRYPRGSSYNEQFF. The CDR3 bases are TGTGCCAGCAGCCGATACCCACGGGGGAGCTCCTACAATGAGCAGTTCTTC. V usage is TRBV3-1 and J usage is TRBJ2-1, with D perhaps matching TRBD2 (6 bases). Trimming removed 4 bases at V and 0 bases at J, with 16 bases between. Germline V CDR1 and CDR2: LGHDT, YNNKEL (reference sequence). The CDR3 contains 17 residues.

This clonotype turned up a few times. The V and J genes are TRBV11-1 and TRBJ2-2, with TRBD1 matching over 9 bases. Germline-derived CDR1 and CDR2 are SGHAT and FQDESV (reference sequence). The CDR3 consists of 15 residues. Germline trimming cut 5 bases from V and 6 bases from J; bases unmatched to any gene: 7. CDR3: CASSGPGQGPGELFF. In DNA, the CDR3 is TGTGCCAGCAGCGGTCCGGGACAGGGACCCGGGGAGCTGTTTTTT.

The J gene is TRBJ2-4, the V gene TRBV28; D gene unclear. This CDR3 comprises 16 residues. Trimming took 5 bases from V and 0 from J, leaving 14 bases between them. Looked up from germline, CDR1 is MDHEN and CDR2 is SYDVKM. CDR3 in amino acids: CASSPSQTLAKNIQYF. The CDR3 DNA reads TGTGCCAGCAGTCCCTCTCAGACCCTAGCCAAAAACATTCAGTACTTC.

The J gene is TRBJ2-7, the V gene TRBV29-1; 8 bases line up with TRBD1. The junction had 2 bases not matched to a gene; V was cut back by 3 bases and J by 1 base. CDR3 size: 13 residues. CDR1 SQVTM and CDR2 ANQGSEA come from the germline V gene. In nucleotides, the CDR3 is TGCAGCGTTGAGAGACAGGGGTCCTACGAGCAGTACTTC. Its translation: CSVERQGSYEQYF.

V is TRBV7-9 and J is TRBJ1-1; D gene ambiguous. The CDR3 loop spans 11 amino acids. With 11 bases removed from V and 4 bases from J, the gap between germline ends came to 11 bases. Germline V CDR1 and CDR2: SEHNR, FQNEAQ (reference sequence). For the CDR3, the DNA is TGTGCCCCCGTGGGGATCACTGAAGCTTTCTTT. Amino acids: CAPVGITEAFF.

This clonotype was counted between two and nine times. DNA for the CDR3: TGTGCCTGGAGCTTCAACTATGGCTACACCTTC. Amino acid sequence: CAWSFNYGYTF. The genes are TRBV30 and TRBJ1-2; D is ambiguous. Per the germline V gene, CDR1 is GTSNPN and CDR2 is SVGIG (reference sequence). The CDR3 runs 11 residues. V was shortened by 3 bases and J by 2 bases, with 4 bases between the two germline ends. The whole variable domain, filled in from reference TRBV30 and TRBJ1-2, reads SQTIHQWPATLVQPVGSPLSLECTVEGTSNPNLYWYRQAAGRGLQLLFYSVGIGQISSEVPQNLSASRPQDRQFILSSKKLLLSDSGFYLCAWSFNYGYTFGSGTRLTVV.